The 29 T cell receptor beta chains below all came from one sample that was sequenced in a study of cytomegalovirus exposure and HLA in healthy donors. Amplification used 60 Vbeta primers and 13 Jbeta primers. The repertoire was sequenced with immunoSEQ multiplex PCR; TCRdb's copy has only in-frame clones and lacks some. This sample has 140,000 to 150,000 clones, with 80% found just once. Sequencing was done on a sample of PBMCs. The receptors derive from a man aged 40-55 years in good health and CMV-seronegative.

In this sample, this clone turned up once. The chain combines TRBV5-4 with TRBJ2-7; D unclear. CDR1 is SGHNT, CDR2 YYREEE, per germline (reference sequence). The CDR3 length is 13 residues. Trimming took 1 base from V and 1 from J, leaving 6 bases between them. The CDR3 spells CASSLQKSYEQYF. CDR3 in DNA: TGTGCCAGCAGCTTGCAGAAGTCCTACGAGCAGTACTTC.

V gene TRBV6-1 combines with J gene TRBJ1-1; possible D gene TRBD1, 5 bases. Germline V lookup: CDR1 MNHNS, CDR2 SASEGT. Trimming took off 2 bases at V and 11 bases at J, with 12 bases between the two ends. There are 12 residues in the CDR3. The DNA for the CDR3 is TGTGCCAGCAGTGAAATTGTGCGGGGCGCTTTCTTT. It translates to CASSEIVRGAFF.

The rearrangement uses TRBV2 and TRBJ2-7; TRBD1 might be the D (6 bases). The V and J ends lost 6 bases and 6 bases respectively, with 12 bases between them. This CDR3 contains 12 residues. CDR1 is SNHLY, CDR2 FYNNEI, per germline. The CDR3 region is CASRMGATEQYF. The DNA of the CDR3 is TGTGCCAGCAGGATGGGGGCTACCGAGCAGTACTTC.

The rearrangement joins TRBV20-1 to TRBJ2-5; no reliable D call. The CDR3 totals 10 residues. CDR1 DFQATT and CDR2 SNEGSKA come from the germline V gene (reference sequence). V lost 5 bases to trimming and J lost 5 bases, with 6 bases between them. CDR3 residues: CSASIETQYF. The DNA for the CDR3 is TGCAGTGCTTCCATCGAGACCCAGTACTTC.

The chain combines TRBV7-7 with TRBJ2-2, with a possible D match to TRBD2 (8 bases). The CDR3 contains 16 residues. V was trimmed by 5 bases and J by 1 base, leaving 14 bases between them. Germline CDR1 reads SSHAT; CDR2 reads FNYEAQ (reference sequence). CDR3 sequence: CASSVGRGRNTGELFF. CDR3 nucleotide sequence: TGTGCCAGCAGCGTCGGGAGGGGGCGGAACACCGGGGAGCTGTTTTTT.

The chain couples TRBV7-7 to TRBJ2-1; perhaps TRBD2 as D (6 bases). Trimming removed 1 base at V and 4 bases at J, with 14 bases between. Germline V gene data show CDR1 as SSHAT and CDR2 as FNYEAQ (reference sequence). The CDR3 is 16 residues long. CDR3 in amino acids: CASSLGDSPNYNEQFF. CDR3 nucleotides: TGTGCCAGCAGCTTAGGGGACTCCCCAAATTACAATGAGCAGTTCTTC.

The V and J genes are TRBV28 and TRBJ1-6; the D gene is possibly TRBD1 (6 bases). Germline lookup yields CDR1 MDHEN and CDR2 SYDVKM. The CDR3 is made up of 14 amino acids. Deletions cut 6 bases from V and 10 bases from J, with 16 bases between. CDR3 amino acids: CASSWTDWSSPLHF. In nucleotides, the CDR3 is TGTGCCAGCAGCTGGACAGACTGGAGCTCACCCCTCCACTTT.

This sequence joins TRBV6-4 and TRBJ2-3; maybe TRBD2 (6 bases). The CDR3 loop spans 14 amino acids. V was pared by 5 bases and J by 2 bases, with 11 bases between. CDR1 and CDR2 (germline): MRHNA, SNTAGT. Here the CDR3 DNA reads TGTGCCAGCAGTCGGGACTCATACACAGATACGCAGTATTTT. This translates into CASSRDSYTDTQYF.

This CDR3 is CASSSYQRGGNEQFF. CDR3 DNA sequence: TGTGCCAGCAGTTCGTACCAAAGGGGCGGAAATGAGCAGTTCTTC. The V call is TRBV27, the J call TRBJ2-1; D is possibly TRBD1 (5 bases). Germline V gene sequence: CDR1 MNHEY, CDR2 SMNVEV (reference sequence). Between the trimmed V and J ends, which lost 4 bases and 7 bases, there was a span of 17 bases. The CDR3 spans 15 residues.

The rearrangement joins TRBV29-1 to TRBJ2-5; a weak D match, TRBD2 (6 bases). V dropped 7 bases and J dropped 4 bases, with 13 bases sitting between them. Germline lookup yields CDR1 SQVTM and CDR2 ANQGSEA. The CDR3 totals 12 residues. The CDR3 protein is CSADGGSETQYF. DNA of the CDR3: TGCAGCGCTGACGGGGGTTCAGAGACCCAGTACTTC.

The chain uses TRBV6-5 and TRBJ1-1; weak D call: TRBD1 (5 bases). This CDR3 has 13 residues. Germline CDR1 reads MNHEY; CDR2 reads SVGAGI. V was trimmed by 8 bases and J by 4 bases, leaving 14 bases between them. The chain's CDR3 is CASGKHGGTEAFF. CDR3 nucleotides: TGTGCCAGCGGAAAGCACGGGGGCACTGAAGCTTTCTTT.

The J gene is TRBJ2-3, the V gene TRBV7-2, with D possibly being TRBD1 (6 bases). V lost 5 bases and J 7 bases, leaving 16 bases between the germline ends. CDR1 and CDR2 from the germline V gene are SGHTA and FQGNSA. This CDR3 is built from 14 residues. The CDR3 is CASSQGGSGHTQYF. As DNA, the CDR3 is TGTGCCAGCAGCCAAGGGGGAAGCGGACATACGCAGTATTTT.

This chain links TRBV10-3 with TRBJ2-3; TRBD2 agrees at 8 bases. CDR3 size: 12 residues. The germline V gene encodes CDR1 ENHRY and CDR2 SYGVKD. V gave up 8 bases and J gave up 4 bases; unmatched junction bases: 2. In DNA, the CDR3 is TGTGCCATCGCGGGAGGCGCAGATACGCAGTATTTT. Its translation is CAIAGGADTQYF.

The rearrangement uses TRBV18 and TRBJ2-1; 7 bases map to TRBD1. Per the germline V gene, CDR1 is KGHSH and CDR2 is LQKENI. The ends lost 6 bases at V and 10 bases at J; junction bases unmatched: 12. This CDR3 has 14 residues. The CDR3 spells CASSAETGPREQFF. In DNA, the CDR3 is TGTGCCAGCTCGGCCGAGACAGGGCCTAGAGAGCAGTTCTTC.

The chain employs TRBV6-5 and TRBJ1-6; no clear D. The V end was cut by 6 bases, the J end by 8 bases, with 8 bases between. The CDR3 is 12 residues long. Germline CDR1 MNHEY, CDR2 SVGAGI. The chain's CDR3 is CASSPRDSPLHF. DNA of the CDR3: TGTGCCAGCAGCCCCCGAGATTCACCCCTCCACTTT.

About this clone: Mismatch with germline at one junction end may stem from a read error. The chain uses TRBV18 and TRBJ1-1; D perhaps matches TRBD1 (5 bases). CDR1 is KGHSH and CDR2 is LQKENI in the germline V gene. The CDR3 runs to 11 residues. Here the CDR3 reads CASQGGIESFF. As DNA, the CDR3 is TGTGCCAGCCAGGGAGGGATTGAATCTTTCTTT.

This chain connects TRBV7-2 to TRBJ2-5; 8 bases are shared with TRBD1. The CDR3 sequence is 15 residues long. After removal of 5 bases from V and 5 bases from J, the junction contained 10 bases not matched to a gene. Per the germline V gene, CDR1 is SGHTA and CDR2 is FQGNSA. This chain's CDR3 is CASSPDRVKRETQYF. As DNA, the CDR3 is TGTGCCAGCAGCCCGGACAGGGTTAAGAGGGAGACCCAGTACTTC.

This clone was seen a handful of times. For the CDR3, the DNA is TGTGCCTGGAGTGTACCCAAGGGGACGGGGGGAACTAATGAAAAACTGTTTTTT. Its translation: CAWSVPKGTGGTNEKLFF. V and J are TRBV30 and TRBJ1-4; a weak D match, TRBD1 (5 bases). Trimming stripped 0 bases from V and 1 base from J, with 18 bases between. CDR3 length equals 18 residues. Germline assignment: CDR1 GTSNPN and CDR2 SVGIG (reference sequence).

This chain joins TRBV6-1 and TRBJ1-2; TRBD1 might be the D (5 bases). V gave up 0 bases and J gave up 4 bases, with 12 bases separating them. The CDR3 runs 15 residues. CDR1 is MNHNS and CDR2 is SASEGT in the germline V gene. The CDR3 coding sequence is TGTGCCAGCAGTGAAGCGACAGTCAGAACCTATGGCTACACCTTC. This encodes CASSEATVRTYGYTF.

The gene calls are TRBV19 and TRBJ1-6; no clear D gene. CDR1 and CDR2 from the germline V gene are LNHDA and SQIVND (reference sequence). The CDR3 has 13 amino acids. V gave up 7 bases and J gave up 7 bases, with 11 bases separating them. The CDR3 protein is CASTTALNSPLHF. The CDR3 region has the DNA TGTGCCAGTACCACAGCCTTAAATTCACCCCTCCACTTT.

V is TRBV28 and J is TRBJ2-1; no clear D. This CDR3 has 11 residues. Germline assignment: CDR1 MDHEN and CDR2 SYDVKM. The ends were cut back, 2 bases at V and 8 bases at J, with 4 bases in the middle. CDR3 nucleotides: TGTGCCAGCAGTTTAACTCATGAGCAGTTCTTC. Translated, it gives CASSLTHEQFF.

This clone turned up a few times. This rearrangement joins TRBV19 to TRBJ1-5; a weak D match, TRBD1 (5 bases). The CDR3 runs 12 residues. V was clipped by 1 base and J by 11 bases, with 9 bases between them. Germline V gene sequence: CDR1 LNHDA, CDR2 SQIVND (reference sequence). In DNA, the CDR3 is TGTGCCAGTAGTATAGGGGGGGGAGCCCAGCATTTT. It encodes CASSIGGGAQHF. Variable domain in full (rest from reference TRBV19 and TRBJ1-5): DGGITQSPKYLFRKEGQNVTLSCEQNLNHDAMYWYRQDPGQGLRLIYYSQIVNDFQKGDIAEGYSVSREKKESFPLTVTSAQKNPTAFYLCASSIGGGAQHFGDGTRLSIL.

Only one count was recorded for this clone. At one of its ends the junction is not consistent with the germline gene, which may arise from a read error. Other DNA sequences in the sample encode the same CDR3. The chain has TRBV5-4 and TRBJ1-6; a possible D gene is TRBD1 (5 bases). Germline lookup yields CDR1 SGHNT and CDR2 YYREEE (reference sequence). The CDR3 runs 15 residues. In DNA form, the CDR3 reads TGTGCCAGCAGCTTGAGAACAGGAGAATATTCCCCCCTCCACTTT. Translation: CASSLRTGEYSPLHF.

This clone has just one count. The V and J genes are TRBV5-4 and TRBJ1-5, with 8 bases fitting TRBD1. The CDR3 loop spans 15 amino acids. The J segment lost 0 bases and the V segment lost 5 bases, leaving 4 bases of the junction unmatched. Germline lookup yields CDR1 SGHNT and CDR2 YYREEE (reference sequence). The DNA of the CDR3 is TGTGCCAGCAGTTCAGGGGGCTTTAGCAATCAGCCCCAGCATTTT. Protein: CASSSGGFSNQPQHF.

The chain combines TRBV6-5 with TRBJ2-4; TRBD1 matches 10 bases. Per germline, CDR1 MNHEY and CDR2 SVGAGI. The CDR3 is made up of 15 amino acids. The V gene end was trimmed by 4 bases and the J gene end by 8 bases; junction bases not matched to a gene: 8. CDR3 protein: CASSWTGGRMDIQYF. CDR3 DNA sequence: TGTGCCAGCAGTTGGACAGGGGGGCGTATGGACATTCAGTACTTC.

In its sample, this clone was seen once. The rearrangement links TRBV5-1 to TRBJ2-3; 8 nucleotides agree with TRBD2. Looked up from germline, CDR1 is SGHRS and CDR2 is YFSETQ. CDR3 length: 14 residues. V gave up 4 bases and J gave up 3 bases; unmatched junction bases: 4. CDR3 residues: CASSHGTSTDTQYF. The DNA for the CDR3 is TGCGCCAGCAGCCACGGGACTAGTACAGATACGCAGTATTTT.

V and J are TRBV19 and TRBJ2-3, with 7 bases lining up with TRBD1. Germline CDR1 LNHDA, CDR2 SQIVND (reference sequence). V lost 8 bases to trimming and J lost 4 bases; unmatched junction nucleotides: 3. This CDR3 has 12 residues. The CDR3 DNA is TGTGCCAGTGAGGGGGCAGCAGATACGCAGTATTTT. Amino acid sequence: CASEGAADTQYF.

V and J are TRBV18 and TRBJ2-5; weak D call: TRBD1 (8 bases). V dropped 5 bases and J dropped 2 bases, with 18 bases sitting between them. Looked up from germline, CDR1 is KGHSH and CDR2 is LQKENI. CDR3 length: 16 amino acids. CDR3 DNA: TGTGCCAGCTCAATCGGACAGGGAGGGGGTCAAGAGACCCAGTACTTC. Protein product: CASSIGQGGGQETQYF.

This clone has a single count. The chain combines TRBV5-6 with TRBJ2-7; D gene unclear. Trimming shortened V by 4 bases and J by 11 bases, and 16 bases separated the two germline ends. The CDR3 loop spans 12 amino acids. Germline V gene sequence: CDR1 SGHDT, CDR2 YYEEEE. The CDR3 spells CASSARLLSEYF. The CDR3 nucleotides read TGTGCCAGCAGCGCTCGACTCCTATCCGAGTACTTC.